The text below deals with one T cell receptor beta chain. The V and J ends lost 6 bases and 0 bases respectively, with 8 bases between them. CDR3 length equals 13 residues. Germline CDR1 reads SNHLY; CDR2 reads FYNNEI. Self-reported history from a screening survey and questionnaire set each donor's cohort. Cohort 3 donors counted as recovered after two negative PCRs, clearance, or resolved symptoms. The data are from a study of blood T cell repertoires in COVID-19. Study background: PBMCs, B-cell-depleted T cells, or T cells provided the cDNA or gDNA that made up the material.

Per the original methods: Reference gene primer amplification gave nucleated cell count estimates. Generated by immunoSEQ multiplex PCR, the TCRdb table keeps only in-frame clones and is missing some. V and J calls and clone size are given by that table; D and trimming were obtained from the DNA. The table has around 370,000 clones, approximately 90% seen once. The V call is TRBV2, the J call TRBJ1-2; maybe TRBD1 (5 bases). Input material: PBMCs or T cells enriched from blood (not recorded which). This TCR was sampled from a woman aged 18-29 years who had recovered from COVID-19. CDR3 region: CASSLDTNYGYTF. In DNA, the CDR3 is TGTGCCAGCAGCCTGGACACTAACTATGGCTACACCTTC. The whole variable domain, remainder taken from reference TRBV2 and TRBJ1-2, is EPEVTQTPSHQVTQMGQEVILRCVPISNHLYFYWYRQILGQKVEFLVSFYNNEISEKSEIFDDQFSVERPDGSNFTLKIRSTKLEDSAMYFCASSLDTNYGYTFGSGTRLTVV.